These 20 T cell receptor beta chains came from one sample sequenced in a study of T cell responses to AZD1222 COVID-19 vaccine. Sequenced by immunoSEQ multiplex PCR; TCRdb stores in-frame clones only, minus some. The sample has approximately 150,000 clones; approximately 89% are singletons. The sample here was peripheral blood, taken 28 days after the second AZD1222 dose. The receptors originated from an adult who received the AZD1222 COVID-19 vaccine.

CDR3: CAWSDLLQGPTEAFF. Written as DNA, the CDR3 is TGTGCCTGGAGTGACCTATTACAGGGACCCACTGAAGCTTTCTTT. The rearrangement uses TRBV30 and TRBJ1-1; tentatively, D is TRBD1 (6 bases). V was trimmed by 1 base and J by 4 bases, leaving 16 bases between them. The CDR3 loop spans 15 amino acids. Germline V gene lookup returns CDR1 GTSNPN and CDR2 SVGIG (reference sequence).

The chain recombines TRBV19 with TRBJ2-1, with D possibly being TRBD2 (5 bases). The CDR3 is 17 amino acids. Germline V lookup: CDR1 LNHDA, CDR2 SQIVND (reference sequence). The V gene lost 0 bases and the J gene lost 0 bases, with 12 bases spanning the gap. As DNA, the CDR3 is TGTGCCAGTAGTATAGATCTAGGCGGAGGCTCCTACAATGAGCAGTTCTTC. It yields the protein CASSIDLGGGSYNEQFF.

The V gene is TRBV5-5, the J gene TRBJ2-3; D is possibly TRBD1 (5 bases). CDR1 is SGHKS and CDR2 is YYEKEE in the germline V gene (reference sequence). Trimming removed 4 bases from V and 0 bases from J, with 15 bases in between. CDR3 length equals 16 residues. In DNA, the CDR3 is TGTGCCAGCAGCCCAACAGGAATTACTAGCACAGATACGCAGTATTTT. This translates into CASSPTGITSTDTQYF.

CDR3 amino acids: CASRATGIYNEQFF. In nucleotides, the CDR3 is TGCGCCAGCAGGGCTACAGGTATCTACAATGAGCAGTTCTTC. The chain links TRBV10-2 to TRBJ2-1; TRBD1 is a possible D gene (5 bases). CDR1 is WSHSY and CDR2 is SAAADI in the germline V gene. Between the trimmed V and J ends, which lost 6 bases and 3 bases, there was a span of 12 bases. This CDR3 spans 14 amino acids.

This rearrangement joins TRBV6-2 or TRBV6-3 to TRBJ1-5; 7 positions agree with TRBD1. The germline gives CDR1 MNHEY, CDR2 SVGEGT. Trimming at V came to 6 bases and at J to 3 bases, leaving 8 bases not matched to a gene. This CDR3 spans 15 amino acids. CDR3 bases: TGTGCCAGCAGCTCAAGACAGGGTACCAATCAGCCCCAGCATTTT. Its translation: CASSSRQGTNQPQHF.

This clone has just one count. The CDR3 DNA reads as TGTGCCAGCAGAGCTACTCAAGAGACCCAGTACTTC. It specifies CASRATQETQYF. The rearrangement uses TRBV6-5 and TRBJ2-5, with D unresolved. CDR1 is MNHEY and CDR2 is SVGAGI in the germline V gene. With 6 bases removed from V and 2 bases from J, the gap between germline ends came to 7 bases. The CDR3 covers 12 residues.

V and J are TRBV19 and TRBJ1-2, with D unclear. Deletions cut 7 bases from V and 7 bases from J, with 16 bases between. The CDR3 totals 13 residues. The germline CDR1 and CDR2 sequences are LNHDA and SQIVND (reference sequence). Here the CDR3 reads CASNSDPMGGYTF. In DNA, the CDR3 is TGTGCCAGTAACAGCGACCCGATGGGTGGCTACACCTTC.

This chain connects TRBV29-1 to TRBJ1-1; D gene ambiguous. Germline CDR1 is SQVTM and CDR2 is ANQGSEA. Trimming cost V 2 bases and J 4 bases, with 14 bases left between them. This CDR3 region has 14 residues. CDR3 coding DNA: TGCAGCGTTGAAAGAGCAGCGGGCGGCACTGAAGCTTTCTTT. Translation: CSVERAAGGTEAFF.

This clone has just one count. The DNA of the CDR3 is TGTGCCAGCAGCAGAACGGGGCTCACTAACTATGGCTACACCTTC. It is translated as CASSRTGLTNYGYTF. The chain couples TRBV7-9 to TRBJ1-2, with D possibly being TRBD1 (5 bases). With 5 bases removed from V and 0 bases from J, the gap between germline ends came to 13 bases. Germline CDR1 reads SEHNR; CDR2 reads FQNEAQ (reference sequence). CDR3 length: 15 residues.

This sequence joins TRBV30 and TRBJ1-1; D is unresolved. The CDR3 is 11 residues long. Trimming pared 2 bases from V and 3 bases from J, leaving 4 bases between. CDR1 is GTSNPN, CDR2 SVGIG, per germline (reference sequence). The CDR3 bases are TGTGCCTGGAGTATAGACACTGAAGCTTTCTTT. It translates to CAWSIDTEAFF.

The chain joins TRBV7-2 to TRBJ1-2; 9 positions match TRBD1. The germline CDR1 and CDR2 sequences are SGHTA and FQGNSA. The CDR3 covers 16 residues. With V trimmed by 4 bases and J by 8 bases, 14 bases remained unmatched. CDR3 nucleotides: TGTGCCAGCAGCTCGGAACCGGGACAGGGTTCGCACGGCTACACCTTC. Its protein is CASSSEPGQGSHGYTF.

V and J are TRBV5-1 and TRBJ1-6; no clear D gene. There are 14 residues in the CDR3. Per the germline V gene, CDR1 is SGHRS and CDR2 is YFSETQ. Trimming stripped 6 bases from V and 7 bases from J, with 14 bases between. The DNA for the CDR3 is TGCGCCAGCAAGCTTGGCGCCGAAAATTCACCCCTCCACTTT. It is translated as CASKLGAENSPLHF.

This clone has only a few counts. The chain combines TRBV10-3 with TRBJ2-3, with 8 bases lining up with TRBD1. Germline lookup yields CDR1 ENHRY and CDR2 SYGVKD. The junction had 3 bases not matched to a gene; V was cut back by 5 bases and J by 2 bases. The CDR3 spans 14 residues. In DNA, the CDR3 is TGTGCCATCAGTAAGGACAGGGTCACAGATACGCAGTATTTT. Residues: CAISKDRVTDTQYF.

V is TRBV6-5 and J is TRBJ2-7; 9 bases agree with TRBD1. Looked up from germline, CDR1 is MNHEY and CDR2 is SVGAGI. V was pared by 6 bases and J by 4 bases, with 1 base of the junction left unmatched. The CDR3 sequence is 12 residues long. DNA of the CDR3: TGTGCCAGCAGGGGACAGGGATACGAGCAGTACTTC. It translates to CASRGQGYEQYF.

The chain links TRBV2 to TRBJ1-2, with 7 bases matching TRBD1. From germline, CDR1 is SNHLY and CDR2 FYNNEI. This CDR3 has 17 amino acids. V shed 6 bases and J 4 bases; nucleotides not matched to a gene: 17. This chain's CDR3 is CASSASLLTGKSYGYTF. The CDR3 bases are TGTGCCAGCAGCGCGAGCCTTTTGACAGGGAAGAGCTATGGCTACACCTTC.

The chain links TRBV3-1 (or the pseudogene TRBV3-2) to TRBJ1-5, with no clear D. Trimming removed 1 base at V and 4 bases at J, with 8 bases between. This CDR3 has 14 residues. Germline CDR1 reads LGHDT; CDR2 reads YNNKEL (reference sequence). The CDR3 sequence is CASSQGSDNQPQHF. In DNA, the CDR3 is TGTGCCAGCAGCCAAGGGTCAGATAATCAGCCCCAGCATTTT.

This chain connects TRBV30 to TRBJ1-3; the D is unclear. Germline-derived CDR1 and CDR2 are GTSNPN and SVGIG (reference sequence). The ends were cut back, 2 bases at V and 0 bases at J, with 14 bases in the middle. This CDR3 region has 16 residues. CDR3 DNA sequence: TGTGCCTGGAGTCAAGCGGTCCTTAGCTCTGGAAACACCATATATTTT. Protein sequence: CAWSQAVLSSGNTIYF.

The V call is TRBV24-1, the J call TRBJ1-2, with a possible D match to TRBD1 (5 bases). Germline V CDR1 and CDR2: KGHDR, SFDVKD. The ends were cut back, 3 bases at V and 3 bases at J, with 10 bases in the middle. The CDR3 consists of 14 residues. The CDR3 DNA follows: TGTGCCACCAGTGATGGGGGAGACTACTATGGCTACACCTTC. Translation gives CATSDGGDYYGYTF.

This clone has just one count. This chain joins TRBV5-1 and TRBJ1-1, with D perhaps matching TRBD1 (6 bases). The V gene's germline CDR1 is SGHRS and CDR2 YFSETQ. V was cut by 2 bases and J by 5 bases, with 19 bases left in between. This CDR3 has 16 amino acids. The DNA for the CDR3 is TGCGCCAGCAGCTTTGGCTGGAGGGGGGAAGGTACTGAAGCTTTCTTT. Translation: CASSFGWRGEGTEAFF.

The V and J genes are TRBV5-1 and TRBJ2-4; 8 positions match TRBD1. The V segment lost 0 bases and the J segment 8 bases; nucleotides outside the gene matches: 7. CDR1 SGHRS and CDR2 YFSETQ come from the germline V gene. This CDR3 is built from 15 residues. CDR3 residues: CASSLGWQGADIQYF. CDR3 DNA: TGCGCCAGCAGCTTGGGATGGCAGGGGGCGGACATTCAGTACTTC. Complete variable domain (other parts from reference TRBV5-1 and TRBJ2-4): KAGVTQTPRYLIKTRGQQVTLSCSPISGHRSVSWYQQTPGQGLQFLFEYFSETQRNKGNFPGRFSGRQFSNSRSEMNVSTLELGDSALYLCASSLGWQGADIQYFGAGTRLSVL.